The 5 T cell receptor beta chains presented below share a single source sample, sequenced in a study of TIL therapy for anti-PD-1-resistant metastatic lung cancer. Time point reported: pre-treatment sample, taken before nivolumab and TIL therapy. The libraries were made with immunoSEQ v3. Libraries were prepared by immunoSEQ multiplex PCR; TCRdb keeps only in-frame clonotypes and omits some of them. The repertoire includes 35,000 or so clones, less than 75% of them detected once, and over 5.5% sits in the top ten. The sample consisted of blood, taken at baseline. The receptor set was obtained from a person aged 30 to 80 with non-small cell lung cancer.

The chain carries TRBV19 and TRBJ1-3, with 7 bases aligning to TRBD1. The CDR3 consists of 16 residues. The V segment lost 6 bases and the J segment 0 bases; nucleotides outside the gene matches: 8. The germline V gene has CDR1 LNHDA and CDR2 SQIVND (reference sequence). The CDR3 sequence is CASSARDRNSGNTIYF. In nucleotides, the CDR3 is TGTGCCAGTAGCGCCCGGGACAGAAACTCTGGAAACACCATATATTTT. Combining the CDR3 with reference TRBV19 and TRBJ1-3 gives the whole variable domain DGGITQSPKYLFRKEGQNVTLSCEQNLNHDAMYWYRQDPGQGLRLIYYSQIVNDFQKGDIAEGYSVSREKKESFPLTVTSAQKNPTAFYLCASSARDRNSGNTIYFGEGSWLTVV.

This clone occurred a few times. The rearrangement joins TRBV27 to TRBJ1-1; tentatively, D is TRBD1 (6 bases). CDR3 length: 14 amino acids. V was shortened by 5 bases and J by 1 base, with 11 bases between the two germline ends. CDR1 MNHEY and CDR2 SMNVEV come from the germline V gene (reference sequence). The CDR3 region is CASSVQGGNTEAFF. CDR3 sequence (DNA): TGTGCCAGCAGTGTACAGGGTGGGAACACTGAAGCTTTCTTT.

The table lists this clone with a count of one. The CDR3 loop reads CASSPGVWYGGYTF. Written as DNA, the CDR3 is TGTGCCAGCAGCCCCGGCGTCTGGTACGGTGGCTACACCTTC. This rearrangement joins TRBV6-1 to TRBJ1-2; no reliable D call. CDR3 size: 14 residues. The germline CDR1 and CDR2 sequences are MNHNS and SASEGT. V lost 6 bases to trimming and J lost 7 bases, with 18 bases between them.

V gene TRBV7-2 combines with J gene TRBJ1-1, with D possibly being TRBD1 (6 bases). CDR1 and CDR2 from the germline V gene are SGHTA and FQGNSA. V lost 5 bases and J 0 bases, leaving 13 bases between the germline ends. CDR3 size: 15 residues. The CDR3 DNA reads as TGTGCCAGCAGCCCGAGGGGACACCTGAACACTGAAGCTTTCTTT. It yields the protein CASSPRGHLNTEAFF.

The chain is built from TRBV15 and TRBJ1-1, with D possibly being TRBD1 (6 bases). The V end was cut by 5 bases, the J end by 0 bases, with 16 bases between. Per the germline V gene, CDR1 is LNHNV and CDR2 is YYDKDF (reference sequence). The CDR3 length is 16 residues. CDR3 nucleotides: TGTGCCACCAGCCCCAAACCACAGGGCATGAACACTGAAGCTTTCTTT. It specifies CATSPKPQGMNTEAFF.